A selection of T cell receptor beta chains follows, all from one sample in a study of CD8 T cells in ankylosing spondylitis. TCRdb analysed the 5' RACE reads with MiXCR anew, one entry per CDR3 protein. The data contain around 490,000 distinct CDR3 sequences, about 5.7% of them seen just once; the ten biggest clones take up roughly 3.5%. Sample: blood, either unsorted or a sorted T cell fraction (not recorded which). The receptors shown here come from a male donor with ankylosing spondylitis. Each CDR3 is given with its conserved first and last residue.

v_call,j_call,cdr3_aa
TRBV10-3,TRBJ1-2,CAISGGGYYGYTF
TRBV10-2,TRBJ1-3,CASSETGTGGDVLGNTTYF
TRBV12-3/TRBV12-4,TRBJ1-4,CASSFSEGGKLFF
TRBV15,TRBJ1-2,CATNTVTGGAYGYTF
TRBV5-1,TRBJ2-5,CASSPGTSGGTSQYF
TRBV29-1,TRBJ2-6,CSVASGANVLTF
TRBV15,TRBJ2-7,CATSRFGTGRYEQYF
TRBV12-3/TRBV12-4,TRBJ2-3,CASSLLEGADTQYF
TRBV20-1,TRBJ2-1,CSASLVGRDYNEQFF
TRBV7-2,TRBJ2-4,CASSPARTGNIQYF
TRBV29-1,TRBJ1-2,CSVASYGTGRSGYTF
TRBV15,TRBJ2-5,CATSRGQEQETQYF
TRBV7-2,TRBJ2-6,CASTHSGANVLTF
TRBV28,TRBJ2-1,CASRPPGQGYLAEQFF
TRBV6-5,TRBJ2-1,CASSYSLAGINEQFF
TRBV7-9,TRBJ1-2,CASSVYPRGDGYTF
TRBV5-1,TRBJ2-1,CASSLGGDYNEQFF
TRBV7-9,TRBJ2-1,CASGSQQFF
TRBV20-1,TRBJ1-2,CSARDRRGVDYGYTF
TRBV7-6,TRBJ2-3,CASSPTGAFADTQYF
TRBV27,TRBJ1-1,CASSPTNMNTEAFF
TRBV7-9,TRBJ1-2,CASSSNQGQYGYTF
TRBV5-1,TRBJ2-1,CASSSGTGDNEQFF
TRBV5-1,TRBJ2-1,CASSVREGRYNEQFF
TRBV5-1,TRBJ2-1,CASSWAGGSSYNEQFF
TRBV7-2,TRBJ2-3,CASSLGTRDTQYF
TRBV28,TRBJ1-6,CASSFNWGGSTYNSPLHF
TRBV10-2,TRBJ2-2,CASSEPAGDTGELFF
TRBV25-1,TRBJ2-5,CASSGASGGEETQYF
TRBV5-1,TRBJ1-1,CASSIGAGDANTEAFF
TRBV20-1,TRBJ2-2,CSARDRLAGGTGELFF
TRBV7-8,TRBJ1-5,CASSLVGGPNQPQHF
TRBV5-1,TRBJ2-2,CASSLVSFTGELFF
TRBV10-2,TRBJ1-1,CASWGTGTRAIMNTEAFF
TRBV20-1,TRBJ1-5,CSARAQDYSNQPQHF
TRBV20-1,TRBJ2-3,CSALLAGGRYTQYF
TRBV4-2,TRBJ1-4,CASSEDRGTNEKLFF
TRBV20-1,TRBJ2-7,CSARTGPSSYEQYF
TRBV5-1,TRBJ2-1,CASSSGRGGNNEQFF
TRBV4-2,TRBJ1-2,CASSQGTALNYGYTF
TRBV20-1,TRBJ1-2,CSAYDTGGADYGYTF
TRBV11-2,TRBJ2-5,CASSGWAGKEETQYF
TRBV20-1,TRBJ2-5,CSARDNPGLVETQYF
TRBV7-2,TRBJ1-2,CASSPRDRGPDNYGYTF
TRBV4-2,TRBJ2-1,CASSQQSLAGNEQFF
TRBV24-1,TRBJ2-5,CATSDPGTGSQETQYF
TRBV20-1,TRBJ1-3,CSARAALGSGNTIYF
TRBV27,TRBJ2-1,CASSPYGDEQFF
TRBV9,TRBJ2-1,CASSLTPTRTRQSEQFF
TRBV19,TRBJ2-1,CASSIGGIPSYNEQFF